The 20 T cell receptor beta chains in this list originate from one sample, sequenced in a study of T cell responses to AZD1222 COVID-19 vaccine. Data came from immunoSEQ multiplex PCR; TCRdb stores just in-frame clones and leaves some out. In the table there are about 60,000 clones, around 83% of which are singletons. The sequencing used peripheral blood, collected on day 0 of AZD1222 vaccination. The source is an adult in good health.

The chain joins TRBV9 to TRBJ1-6, with unresolved D. The germline CDR1 and CDR2 sequences are SGDLS and YYNGEE. The CDR3 consists of 14 residues. Trimming left V 1 base short and J 8 bases short, with 10 bases between. This CDR3 reads CASSVRPGDSPLHF. The DNA of the CDR3 is TGTGCCAGCAGCGTAAGGCCGGGTGATTCACCCCTCCACTTT. The complete variable domain, with remaining parts taken from reference TRBV9 and TRBJ1-6, reads DSGVTQTPKHLITATGQRVTLRCSPRSGDLSVYWYQQSLDQGLQFLIQYYNGEERAKGNILERFSAQQFPDLHSELNLSSLELGDSALYFCASSVRPGDSPLHFGNGTRLTVT.

The chain combines TRBV29-1 with TRBJ1-1; 8 positions agree with TRBD1. The CDR3 has 15 amino acids. Losses at the gene ends were 4 bases for V and 3 bases for J; bases not matched to a gene: 10. CDR1 and CDR2 from the germline V gene are SQVTM and ANQGSEA. This CDR3 reads CSVVPFTGGDTEAFF. DNA for the CDR3: TGCAGCGTTGTACCCTTTACAGGGGGGGACACTGAAGCTTTCTTT.

The chain carries TRBV6-1 and TRBJ2-1; the D is unclear. This CDR3 region has 14 residues. V was trimmed by 2 bases and J by 9 bases, leaving 14 bases between them. Per germline, CDR1 MNHNS and CDR2 SASEGT. In nucleotides, the CDR3 is TGTGCCAGCAGTGAAATGTGGGGTACTTTTGAGCAGTTCTTC. Amino acid sequence: CASSEMWGTFEQFF.

The genes are TRBV4-1 and TRBJ1-4; TRBD1 matches 7 bases. Germline V gene lookup returns CDR1 MGHRA and CDR2 YSYEKL. V shed 6 bases and J 7 bases; nucleotides not matched to a gene: 8. There are 14 residues in the CDR3. CDR3 loop: CASRFDREGEKLFF. The CDR3 bases are TGCGCCAGCAGATTTGACAGGGAAGGTGAAAAACTGTTTTTT.

The table lists this clone with a count of one. The rearrangement links TRBV27 to TRBJ1-6; D is ambiguous. The CDR3 sequence is 16 residues long. Germline CDR1 and CDR2: MNHEY and SMNVEV (reference sequence). Trimming removed 5 bases from V and 6 bases from J, with 17 bases in between. This chain's CDR3 is CASSLRWGISNSPLHF. CDR3 bases: TGTGCCAGCAGTCTAAGGTGGGGTATATCTAATTCACCCCTCCACTTT.

This chain connects TRBV7-6 to TRBJ2-3; D is ambiguous. The CDR3 contains 12 residues. Looked up from germline, CDR1 is SGHVS and CDR2 is FNYEAQ. Trimming took off 4 bases at V and 2 bases at J, with 4 bases between the two ends. The CDR3 here is CASSSSTDTQYF. In DNA form, the CDR3 reads TGTGCCAGCAGCTCTTCCACAGATACGCAGTATTTT.

The genes are TRBV2 and TRBJ1-2, with 12 bases aligning to TRBD1. CDR1 and CDR2 (germline): SNHLY, FYNNEI. V lost 5 bases to trimming and J lost 8 bases; unmatched junction nucleotides: 9. This CDR3 spans 15 amino acids. This chain's CDR3 is CASSHPGQGAEGYTF. CDR3 bases: TGTGCCAGCAGTCACCCGGGACAGGGGGCTGAGGGCTACACCTTC.

J is TRBJ2-5 and V is TRBV7-9; TRBD1 agrees at 8 bases. Germline lookup yields CDR1 SEHNR and CDR2 FQNEAQ (reference sequence). The junction had 14 bases not matched to a gene; V was cut back by 5 bases and J by 3 bases. The CDR3 extends over 17 amino acids. CDR3 sequence: CASSHQPGQVSEETQYF. CDR3 coding DNA: TGTGCCAGCAGCCACCAACCGGGACAGGTTTCGGAAGAGACCCAGTACTTC.

The chain recombines TRBV5-1 with TRBJ2-3; D is uncertain. The CDR3 consists of 16 residues. The V and J ends lost 0 bases and 0 bases respectively, with 11 bases between them. The germline V gene encodes CDR1 SGHRS and CDR2 YFSETQ. CDR3 DNA sequence: TGCGCCAGCAGCTTGGCCGGCAGTACGAGCACAGATACGCAGTATTTT. Its translation: CASSLAGSTSTDTQYF.

The CDR3 sequence is CASSHRTGELFF. CDR3 bases: TGCGCCAGCAGCCACAGGACCGGGGAGCTGTTTTTT. This chain uses TRBV4-1 with TRBJ2-2; D not certain. Germline V CDR1 and CDR2: MGHRA, YSYEKL. Trimming took off 3 bases at V and 5 bases at J, with 4 bases between the two ends. There are 12 residues in the CDR3.

The V and J genes are TRBV27 and TRBJ2-5; D tentatively reads TRBD1 or TRBD2 (5 bases each). Trimming left V 3 bases short and J 4 bases short, with 18 bases between. The CDR3 spans 16 residues. Germline V gene data show CDR1 as MNHEY and CDR2 as SMNVEV (reference sequence). The CDR3 loop reads CASSFSRDRRPETQYF. CDR3 DNA sequence: TGTGCCAGCAGTTTCAGTCGGGACCGCCGGCCAGAGACCCAGTACTTC.

This clone appeared a few times. The V and J genes are TRBV15 and TRBJ1-3; D might be TRBD1 (5 bases). Trimming removed 7 bases at V and 0 bases at J, with 22 bases between. There are 18 residues in the CDR3. Germline V gives CDR1 LNHNV, CDR2 YYDKDF (reference sequence). The CDR3 DNA is TGTGCCACCAAAGCCGGGGCTCTACTGAGATTCTCTGGAAACACCATATATTTT. As protein: CATKAGALLRFSGNTIYF.

The rearrangement links TRBV7-6 to TRBJ1-2; D might be TRBD1 (5 bases). Trimming removed 5 bases at V and 4 bases at J, with 11 bases between. This CDR3 has 13 amino acids. Germline V gives CDR1 SGHVS, CDR2 FNYEAQ. In DNA form, the CDR3 reads TGTGCCAGCAGCGGCTCGGGGGGCTATGGCTACACCTTC. It specifies CASSGSGGYGYTF. Full variable domain (outside the CDR3, taken from reference TRBV7-6 and TRBJ1-2): GAGVSQSPRYKVTKRGQDVALRCDPISGHVSLYWYRQALGQGPEFLTYFNYEAQQDKSGLPNDRFSAERPEGSISTLTIQRTEQRDSAMYRCASSGSGGYGYTFGSGTRLTVV.

This clone has a handful of counts. The V call is TRBV2, the J call TRBJ1-2; TRBD1 matches 7 bases. V lost 11 bases to trimming and J lost 8 bases; unmatched junction nucleotides: 5. The CDR3 loop spans 10 amino acids. Germline assignment: CDR1 SNHLY and CDR2 FYNNEI. The CDR3 nucleotides are TGTGCCGCACAGGGGCCGGGCTACACCTTC. It yields the protein CAAQGPGYTF.

This clone was observed a single time. V and J are TRBV4-1 and TRBJ1-2; TRBD1 is a possible D gene (5 bases). Trimming removed 0 bases at V and 8 bases at J, with 10 bases between. The V gene's germline CDR1 is MGHRA and CDR2 YSYEKL. The CDR3 consists of 13 residues. CDR3 DNA sequence: TGCGCCAGCAGCCAAGATGCCAGGGACGGCTACACCTTC. Protein product: CASSQDARDGYTF.

This clone was detected once. This chain joins TRBV2 and TRBJ1-6; TRBD1 is a possible D gene (6 bases). The V end was cut by 3 bases, the J end by 6 bases, with 9 bases between. CDR3 size: 14 residues. Germline CDR1 reads SNHLY; CDR2 reads FYNNEI. The CDR3 sequence is CASSDGQPNSPLHF. The CDR3 region has the DNA TGTGCCAGCAGTGATGGACAGCCTAATTCACCCCTCCACTTT.

This clone was recorded once. V usage is TRBV6-5 and J usage is TRBJ2-6; 8 nucleotides agree with TRBD2. This CDR3 spans 14 amino acids. Trimming cost V 10 bases and J 1 base; bases outside gene matches: 3. The germline V gene encodes CDR1 MNHEY and CDR2 SVGAGI. CDR3 sequence (DNA): TGTGCCACCGAGCGGGAGTCTGGGGCCAACGTCCTGACTTTC. It is translated as CATERESGANVLTF.

This chain joins TRBV6-6 and TRBJ2-5; D is perhaps TRBD1 or TRBD2 (6 bases each). The CDR3 runs 14 residues. Germline V CDR1 and CDR2: MNHNY, SVGAGI (reference sequence). Trimming removed 5 bases from V and 5 bases from J, with 15 bases in between. The CDR3 region has the DNA TGTGCCAGCAGTAAACAGGGAGGTGGGGAGACCCAGTACTTC. Translating it yields CASSKQGGGETQYF.

This chain joins TRBV30 and TRBJ1-2; D may be TRBD1 (5 bases). Germline V gene sequence: CDR1 GTSNPN, CDR2 SVGIG (reference sequence). The V end was cut by 2 bases, the J end by 6 bases, with 13 bases between. The CDR3 is 13 residues long. The CDR3 reads CAWSTGGGDGYTF. The CDR3 DNA is TGTGCCTGGAGTACCGGGGGTGGAGATGGCTACACCTTC. The full variable domain, completed using reference TRBV30 and TRBJ1-2, is SQTIHQWPATLVQPVGSPLSLECTVEGTSNPNLYWYRQAAGRGLQLLFYSVGIGQISSEVPQNLSASRPQDRQFILSSKKLLLSDSGFYLCAWSTGGGDGYTFGSGTRLTVV.

The chain is built from TRBV11-2 and TRBJ2-4, with TRBD2 as a possible D gene (5 bases). The V gene's germline CDR1 is SGHAT and CDR2 FQNNGV. V lost 2 bases, J lost 9 bases, and 14 bases lay in between. The length of the CDR3 is 14 residues. The CDR3 DNA sequence: TGTGCCAGCAGCTTACTCGGGGATCGGGGCATTCAGTACTTC. Amino acids: CASSLLGDRGIQYF.